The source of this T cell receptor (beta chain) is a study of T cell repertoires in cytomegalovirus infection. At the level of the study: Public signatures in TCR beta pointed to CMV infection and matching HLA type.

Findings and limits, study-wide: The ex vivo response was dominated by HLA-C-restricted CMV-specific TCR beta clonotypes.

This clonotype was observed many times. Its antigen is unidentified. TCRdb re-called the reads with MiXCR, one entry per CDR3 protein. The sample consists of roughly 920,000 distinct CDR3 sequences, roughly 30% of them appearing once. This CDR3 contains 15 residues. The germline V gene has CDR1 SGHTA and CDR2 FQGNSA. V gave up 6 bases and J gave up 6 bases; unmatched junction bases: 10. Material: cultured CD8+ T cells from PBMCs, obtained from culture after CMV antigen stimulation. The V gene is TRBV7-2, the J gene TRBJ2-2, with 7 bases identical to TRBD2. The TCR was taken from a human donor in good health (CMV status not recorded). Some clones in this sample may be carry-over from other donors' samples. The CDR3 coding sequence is TGTGCCAGCAGTCCCTGGGCTAGCGGTTCCGGGGAGCTGTTTTTT. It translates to CASSPWASGSGELFF.